The subject of this entry is one TCR beta chain. The V gene end was trimmed by 5 bases and the J gene end by 9 bases; junction bases not matched to a gene: 4. This CDR3 has 14 residues. Germline V gene lookup returns CDR1 LNHDA and CDR2 SQIVND (reference sequence). Every PCR received spiked-in synthetic TCR analog templates. Sequencing was performed with immunoSEQ multiplex PCR; in TCRdb, only in-frame clones are kept and a portion is missing. The sample records around 40,000 clones, around 89% being singletons. This specimen belongs to a study of PD-L1 blockade in urothelial cancer. The sequencing here drew on PBMCs, taken around atezolizumab (anti-PD-L1) treatment. This chain connects TRBV19 to TRBJ1-6, with 10 bases that match TRBD1. This receptor was obtained from a man aged 55-75 years with urothelial cancer. This CDR3 is CASSDRGQRSPLHF. CDR3 in DNA: TGTGCCAGTAGTGACAGGGGGCAGCGTTCACCCCTCCACTTT.